This T cell receptor (beta chain) was captured in a study of T cell therapy after organ transplantation (dated by TCRdb to about 2019). Turning to the overall study: Therapy products were autologous CMV-specific T cells expanded in vitro for about 15 days with a peptide pool of 30 HLA class I and II CMV epitopes. Patients were given up to 6 doses of T cells at 2-week intervals and were followed for roughly seven months after finishing therapy. Of the 10 or so patients, eight were classified as clinical responders and two as nonresponders. Across 2 to 6 intravenous infusions, patients got a median of 1.92 x 10^8 CMV-specific T cells. CD8+ T cells made up the majority of most cell therapy products, and no virus-specific CD4+ T cells were detected in those products. Most therapy products contained multiple CMV specificities restricted through one or more HLA alleles. This study was a follow-up analysis of the TRBV repertoire from an open-label phase I trial that tested autologous CMV-specific adoptive T cell therapy in people who had received solid-organ transplants. Long-term post-therapy samples were obtainable from only 8 of the 10 patients.

Findings and caveats that apply to the study as a whole: The small number of expansions detected in nonresponders may reflect reduced sample coverage resulting from poor CD8+ T cell yield. Because the cohort was small, confounders such as concurrent antirejection and antiviral medications could not be assessed. Reconstitution after therapy appeared to involve both transferred clonotypes and endogenous clonotypes that were not detected in the therapy products. Nonresponders showed marked pretherapy clonal expansions with minimal repertoire change after therapy. Fold change in CD8 clonality after therapy was inversely correlated with pretherapy clonality, suggesting that less biased repertoires were more receptive to remodeling.

The immunoSEQ two-step, bias-controlled multiplex PCR assay was used to amplify TRB CDR3 regions from genomic DNA. Sequencing of CDR3 libraries was carried out on an Illumina NextSeq 500. The published analysis was carried out like this. Initial alignment and bioinformatics, including bias normalization against synthetic CDR3 analogs, were performed with the immunoSEQ Analyzer platform. V, D and J genes were annotated according to IMGT database definitions. Additional TRBV analyses were carried out with default settings in VDJtools version 1.1.10 and the R package tcR version 2.2.1.11. GLIPH analysis was performed with version 1.0 using default settings. Significant clonotype frequency changes were tested by 2-sided binomial test with Benjamini-Hochberg correction (alpha = 0.01) in CDR3 sequences with at least 5 reads. TCRdb took this table from immuneACCESS and kept in-frame rearrangements with V and J called. Such tables lack part of the clones; where checked against another copy, unresolved V genes explain under half of the gap, and the rest is unexplained. V, J and clone size are taken as reported in that table, and D and trimming were inferred from the DNA itself. This sample holds some 1,200 clones; over 35% were observed only once. The top ten hold around 20% of the sample.

Comments on this clone: The antigen this receptor binds is unknown. Per-base quality was not reported, and no clone a single base away is much larger than it.

In the germline V gene, CDR1 corresponds to MDHEN and CDR2 to SYDVKM. Between the V and J ends, shortened by 4 bases and 3 bases respectively, the junction contains 13 bases. CDR3 length: 15 amino acids, cysteine to phenylalanine. The retained sequence is limited to the CDR3, 45 bases, with the frame set at the first base. In light of the paper, this sample's time point label describes: ACT product, IFN-gamma+ CD8 cells after CMV peptide stimulation. Cells from the therapy products were restimulated with the CMV peptide pool for around 4 hours, and a secretion assay was used to capture IFN-gamma. The patients had received solid-organ transplants and had cytomegalovirus that was drug-resistant/recurrent. Nine to ten of the trial participants were picked for repertoire analysis depending on whether post-therapy peripheral blood mononuclear cells were available. Viable CD3+CD8+CD4-IFN-gamma+ cells were sorted from the therapy products on a BD FACSAria III. The Qiagen DNeasy Kit was used to extract genomic DNA from sorted cells.

The chain is assembled from TRBV28 and TRBJ1-5, with the D gene call left open. The sample was cultured CD8+ T cells. The TCR sequence derives from a human patient who had received a solid organ transplant and had CMV disease. Because of the transplant, the T cells may be the graft donor's rather than the patient's own. The CDR3: CASSSFGLDNQPQHF. The DNA reads as follows: TGTGCCAGCAGTTCTTTCGGGTTAGACAATCAGCCCCAGCATTTT.